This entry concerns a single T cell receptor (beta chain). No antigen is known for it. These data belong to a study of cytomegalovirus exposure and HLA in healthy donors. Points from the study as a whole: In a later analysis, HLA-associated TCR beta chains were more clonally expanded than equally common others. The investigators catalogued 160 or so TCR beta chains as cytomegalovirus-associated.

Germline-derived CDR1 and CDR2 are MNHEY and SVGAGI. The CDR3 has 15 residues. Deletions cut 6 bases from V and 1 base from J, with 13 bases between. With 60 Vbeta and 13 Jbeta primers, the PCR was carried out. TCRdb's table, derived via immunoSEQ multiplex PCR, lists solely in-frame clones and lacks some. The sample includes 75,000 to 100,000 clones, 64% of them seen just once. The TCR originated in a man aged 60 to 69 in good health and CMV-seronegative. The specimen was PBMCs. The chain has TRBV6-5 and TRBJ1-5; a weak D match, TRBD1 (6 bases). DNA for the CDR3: TGTGCCAGCAGCCTACAGGGCAAGAGCAATCAGCCCCAGCATTTT. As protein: CASSLQGKSNQPQHF.